The 29 T cell receptor beta chains listed next were all sequenced from one sample in a study of cytomegalovirus exposure and HLA in healthy donors. PCR used 60 Vbeta primers and 13 Jbeta primers. Measured with immunoSEQ multiplex PCR; TCRdb has only the in-frame clones, and not every one. The table includes 85,000 to 120,000 clones, over 70% detected once. Sequencing was carried out using PBMCs. Receptors originate from a female donor in good health and CMV-seronegative.

The rearrangement uses TRBV15 and TRBJ2-1; 8 bases map to TRBD2. The ends lost 0 bases at V and 8 bases at J; junction bases unmatched: 6. The CDR3 extends over 15 amino acids. CDR1 is LNHNV, CDR2 YYDKDF, per germline (reference sequence). The CDR3 DNA reads as TGTGCCACCAGCAGAGATAGCGGGATCACCCATGAGCAGTTCTTC. Its protein is CATSRDSGITHEQFF.

This chain links TRBV23-1 with TRBJ2-1; D gene unclear. TRBV23-1 is known as an ORF, though its function is uncertain. The germline V and J ends were trimmed by 3 bases and 0 bases, with 15 bases remaining between them. This CDR3 contains 17 residues. The CDR3 DNA is TGCGCCAGCAGTCATCCTACGTTTCTCCTCTCCTACAATGAGCAGTTCTTC. Its protein product is CASSHPTFLLSYNEQFF.

The rearrangement links TRBV4-2 to TRBJ2-4; maybe TRBD2 (7 bases). The CDR3 length is 15 residues. V was pared by 0 bases and J by 7 bases, with 13 bases between. Germline-derived CDR1 and CDR2 are LGHNA and YNFKEQ. The CDR3 loop is CASSQDLGGGNIQYF. In DNA, the CDR3 is TGTGCCAGCAGCCAAGATCTAGGGGGAGGGAACATTCAGTACTTC.

The chain combines TRBV28 with TRBJ1-1; the D is unclear. CDR1 and CDR2 from the germline V gene are MDHEN and SYDVKM. Trimming removed 1 base from V and 5 bases from J, with 5 bases in between. The CDR3 totals 12 residues. CDR3 in DNA: TGTGCCAGCAGTTTATCGAGAACTGAAGCTTTCTTT. This sequence encodes CASSLSRTEAFF.

The gene calls are TRBV11-3 and TRBJ2-1, with D possibly being TRBD2 (6 bases). Germline values: CDR1 SGHNT, CDR2 YENEEA. The CDR3 runs 15 residues. Deletions cut 2 bases from V and 0 bases from J, with 8 bases between. The CDR3 here is CASSLSGDSYNEQFF. CDR3 nucleotides: TGTGCCAGCAGCTTATCGGGAGACTCCTACAATGAGCAGTTCTTC.

The J gene is TRBJ2-3, the V gene TRBV25-1; perhaps TRBD1 as D (6 bases). CDR1 is MGHDK and CDR2 is SYGVNS in the germline V gene. The germline V and J ends were trimmed by 10 bases and 6 bases, with 17 bases remaining between them. The CDR3 contains 13 residues. The CDR3 loop is CATRTDQRDTQYF. The CDR3 DNA reads TGTGCCACCCGGACAGACCAGAGGGATACGCAGTATTTT.

The chain has TRBV5-1 and TRBJ2-3; 7 bases are a match to TRBD1. The V gene end was trimmed by 4 bases and the J gene end by 2 bases; junction bases not matched to a gene: 4. The CDR3 spans 14 residues. Germline assignment: CDR1 SGHRS and CDR2 YFSETQ. The CDR3, as DNA: TGCGCCAGCAGCCCGGGACAGCTCACAGATACGCAGTATTTT. Amino acids: CASSPGQLTDTQYF.

The chain has TRBV6-1 and TRBJ1-5, with D unresolved. The length of the CDR3 is 14 residues. Germline-derived CDR1 and CDR2 are MNHNS and SASEGT. V dropped 1 base and J dropped 9 bases, with 13 bases sitting between them. The DNA for the CDR3 is TGTGCCAGCAGTGAAGAGATCACGAGGAGGCCCCAGCATTTT. Protein product: CASSEEITRRPQHF.

As concerns this clone: The junction differs from germline at one of its ends, possibly a read error. The rearrangement links TRBV2 to TRBJ2-3; 7 bases are shared with TRBD2. In germline, CDR1 is SNHLY, CDR2 FYNNEI. The CDR3 runs 15 residues. CDR3 DNA sequence: TGTGCCAGCAGTCCTACCCCGACTAGCAGAGATACGCAGTATTTT. Translating gives CASSPTPTSRDTQYF.

The chain joins TRBV7-7 to TRBJ2-5; 7 nucleotides line up with TRBD1. Germline CDR1 reads SSHAT; CDR2 reads FNYEAQ (reference sequence). The CDR3 loop spans 13 amino acids. J gave up 5 bases and V 5 bases, and 5 bases lay outside the gene matches. In DNA, the CDR3 is TGTGCCAGCAGCCGAGACAGGGTCGAGACCCAGTACTTC. Its translation: CASSRDRVETQYF.

Only a few counts were recorded for this clone. Distinct nucleotide sequences in the sample also encode this CDR3. The V and J genes are TRBV7-2 and TRBJ2-2, with 10 bases aligning to TRBD2. This CDR3 has 14 amino acids. J lost 5 bases, V lost 4 bases, and 1 base had no gene match. Looked up from germline, CDR1 is SGHTA and CDR2 is FQGNSA. CDR3: CASSWTSGTGELFF. The CDR3, as DNA: TGTGCCAGCAGCTGGACTAGCGGAACCGGGGAGCTGTTTTTT.

The chain has TRBV6-1 and TRBJ1-2; a weak D match, TRBD1 (5 bases). CDR3 length equals 12 residues. Looked up from germline, CDR1 is MNHNS and CDR2 is SASEGT. Between the trimmed V and J ends, which lost 8 bases and 4 bases, there was a span of 11 bases. The CDR3 here is CASDSLIYGYTF. The CDR3 coding sequence is TGTGCCAGCGACAGTCTCATCTATGGCTACACCTTC.

This clone was recorded a few times. The rearrangement links TRBV19 to TRBJ2-5; the D gene is possibly TRBD2 (5 bases). Germline-derived CDR1 and CDR2 are LNHDA and SQIVND (reference sequence). V was shortened by 3 bases and J by 1 base, with 12 bases between the two germline ends. CDR3 length: 15 residues. CDR3 in amino acids: CASSMGSDFQETQYF. CDR3 nucleotide sequence: TGTGCCAGTAGTATGGGGTCGGACTTCCAAGAGACCCAGTACTTC.

V and J are TRBV10-1 and TRBJ2-1; 8 nucleotides align to TRBD2. V dropped 8 bases and J dropped 1; count of bases not matched to a gene: 1. Germline V lookup: CDR1 WNHNN, CDR2 SYGVQD (reference sequence). This CDR3 comprises 13 residues. The CDR3 sequence is CASGGRSYNEQFF. The CDR3 DNA follows: TGCGCCAGCGGCGGGAGGTCCTACAATGAGCAGTTCTTC.

V gene TRBV28 combines with J gene TRBJ1-5; weak D call: TRBD1 (6 bases). Germline-derived CDR1 and CDR2 are MDHEN and SYDVKM. Trimming shortened V by 3 bases and J by 0 bases, and 12 bases separated the two germline ends. The CDR3 length is 16 residues. This chain's CDR3 is CASSLITGISNQPQHF. As DNA, the CDR3 is TGTGCCAGCAGTTTGATAACAGGGATTAGCAATCAGCCCCAGCATTTT. The entire variable domain, with the rest obtained from reference TRBV28 and TRBJ1-5, is as follows: DVKVTQSSRYLVKRTGEKVFLECVQDMDHENMFWYRQDPGLGLRLIYFSYDVKMKEKGDIPEGYSVSREKKERFSLILESASTNQTSMYLCASSLITGISNQPQHFGDGTRLSIL.

V gene TRBV6-6 combines with J gene TRBJ2-7; 10 bases map to TRBD1. Germline V CDR1 and CDR2: MNHNY, SVGAGI (reference sequence). The CDR3 is 14 residues long. V was pared by 3 bases and J by 2 bases, with 1 base of the junction left unmatched. The CDR3 sequence: CASSYGQGAYEQYF. As DNA, the CDR3 is TGTGCCAGCAGTTATGGACAGGGGGCCTACGAGCAGTACTTC.

This clone appeared a single time. V usage is TRBV28 and J usage is TRBJ1-5; 12 nucleotides agree with TRBD1. CDR3 length: 15 residues. The V gene's germline CDR1 is MDHEN and CDR2 SYDVKM. V gave up 4 bases and J gave up 7 bases; unmatched junction bases: 5. DNA of the CDR3: TGTGCCAGCAGTTCCGGGGGACAGGGGGCCCAGCCCCAGCATTTT. It encodes CASSSGGQGAQPQHF. Looking up the rest from reference TRBV28 and TRBJ1-5 gives the full variable domain: DVKVTQSSRYLVKRTGEKVFLECVQDMDHENMFWYRQDPGLGLRLIYFSYDVKMKEKGDIPEGYSVSREKKERFSLILESASTNQTSMYLCASSSGGQGAQPQHFGDGTRLSIL.

This clone has just one count. This chain connects TRBV18 to TRBJ1-1, with D uncertain. V dropped 3 bases and J dropped 0 bases, with 11 bases sitting between them. Germline V gene data show CDR1 as KGHSH and CDR2 as LQKENI. The CDR3 has 15 residues. The DNA for the CDR3 is TGTGCCAGCTCACCGGCGGGTATCATGAACACTGAAGCTTTCTTT. This sequence encodes CASSPAGIMNTEAFF.

This clone has only one observation. The CDR3 loop is CASTKASGGIEAQHF. CDR3 bases: TGTGCCAGCACCAAGGCGAGTGGGGGGATTGAAGCCCAGCATTTT. This sequence joins TRBV6-1 and TRBJ1-5, with D possibly being TRBD1 (5 bases). This CDR3 is built from 15 residues. V gave up 7 bases and J gave up 11 bases, with 24 bases separating them. CDR1 is MNHNS, CDR2 SASEGT, per germline.

The J gene is TRBJ1-4, the V gene TRBV19; D is perhaps TRBD1 (6 bases). The V end lost 0 bases, the J end lost 8 bases, and 19 bases lay between the germline ends. This CDR3 is built from 17 residues. Germline lookup yields CDR1 LNHDA and CDR2 SQIVND (reference sequence). The CDR3 DNA follows: TGTGCCAGTAGTATAGAGGGGGGGGCGCGAGTGGAGGAAAAACTGTTTTTT. The encoded protein is CASSIEGGARVEEKLFF.

This rearrangement joins TRBV21-1 to TRBJ2-3; the D call in the table, TRBD1, was not verified against the DNA. TRBV21-1 is a pseudogene segment. The CDR3 totals 15 residues. CDR3 sequence: CASSKECRPGDTQYF. CDR3 sequence (DNA): TGTGCCAGCAGCAAAGAGTGCAGGCCCGGAGATACGCAGTATTTT.

V gene TRBV7-9 combines with J gene TRBJ2-6; TRBD2 aligns across 7 bases. The CDR3 consists of 18 residues. Per the germline V gene, CDR1 is SEHNR and CDR2 is FQNEAQ (reference sequence). V was pared by 4 bases and J by 5 bases, with 14 bases of the junction left unmatched. CDR3 nucleotides: TGTGCCAGCAGCTCGTGGGAGGGCCTAGGCGCTTGGGCCAACGTCCTGACTTTC. This codes for CASSSWEGLGAWANVLTF.

The rearrangement links TRBV5-1 to TRBJ2-7; TRBD1 matches at 7 bases. The CDR3 is 16 residues long. Losses at the gene ends were 4 bases for V and 3 bases for J; bases not matched to a gene: 13. Germline CDR1 is SGHRS and CDR2 is YFSETQ. The CDR3 sequence: CASSPSPRQGLYEQYF. Written as DNA, the CDR3 is TGCGCCAGCAGCCCCAGCCCTCGACAGGGCCTCTACGAGCAGTACTTC.

V is TRBV6-5 and J is TRBJ2-7, with D possibly matching TRBD1 (5 bases). The germline V and J ends were trimmed by 0 bases and 2 bases, with 5 bases remaining between them. Germline V CDR1 and CDR2: MNHEY, SVGAGI. The CDR3 covers 13 residues. The CDR3 here is CASSYSGAYEQYF. The CDR3 DNA follows: TGTGCCAGCAGTTACTCAGGGGCCTACGAGCAGTACTTC.

The V and J genes are TRBV6-4 and TRBJ2-4, with 10 positions matching TRBD2. CDR1 is MRHNA and CDR2 is SNTAGT in the germline V gene. This CDR3 spans 14 amino acids. V lost 6 bases, J lost 8 bases, and 7 bases stayed unmatched. CDR3 region: CASSLAGEGDIQYF. CDR3 DNA sequence: TGTGCCAGCAGCCTAGCGGGGGAGGGAGACATTCAGTACTTC.

This clone was detected ten times or more. V usage is TRBV28 and J usage is TRBJ1-1; weak D call: TRBD1 (5 bases). With 5 bases removed from V and 7 bases from J, the gap between germline ends came to 14 bases. CDR3 size: 13 residues. Germline loops: CDR1 MDHEN, CDR2 SYDVKM. CDR3 sequence reads: CASSVDSYLEAFF. The CDR3 region has the DNA TGTGCCAGCAGTGTAGACAGCTACCTTGAAGCTTTCTTT.

This chain links TRBV6-1 with TRBJ2-4, with D perhaps TRBD2 (5 bases). Trimming removed 1 base at V and 7 bases at J, with 23 bases between. Germline V gives CDR1 MNHNS, CDR2 SASEGT. This CDR3 spans 18 amino acids. CDR3 sequence: CASSEEARGPPSPNIQYF. CDR3 DNA: TGTGCCAGCAGTGAAGAGGCACGCGGGCCCCCCAGCCCCAACATTCAGTACTTC.

This chain joins TRBV25-1 and TRBJ2-1; 12 nucleotides align to TRBD2. Germline V gene lookup returns CDR1 MGHDK and CDR2 SYGVNS. The CDR3 is 16 residues long. The junction had 4 bases not matched to a gene; V was cut back by 2 bases and J by 5 bases. CDR3 sequence (DNA): TGTGCCAGCAGTGAACCGGGACTAGCGGGCAACAATGAGCAGTTCTTC. Translating gives CASSEPGLAGNNEQFF.

This clone was counted only a few times. The same CDR3 also results from other DNA sequences found in this sample. The rearrangement joins TRBV7-2 to TRBJ2-3; 8 bases align to TRBD2. This CDR3 region has 14 residues. V gave up 5 bases and J gave up 2 bases; unmatched junction bases: 3. Germline values: CDR1 SGHTA, CDR2 FQGNSA. CDR3: CASSPGGPTDTQYF. CDR3 DNA: TGTGCCAGCAGCCCGGGAGGGCCCACAGATACGCAGTATTTT.